This is a list of T cell receptor beta chains from one sample in a study of T cell responses to AZD1222 COVID-19 vaccine. The method was immunoSEQ multiplex PCR; TCRdb's version includes in-frame clones alone and lacks a portion of them. Of tens of thousands of clones listed, more than 90% are singletons. The input for sequencing was peripheral blood, taken on day 0 of AZD1222 vaccination. The receptors stem from an adult in good health. The CDR3 runs from the conserved cysteine through the conserved F or W. Each record gives: J gene, V gene, CDR3 protein.

J: TRBJ1-2
V: TRBV7-2
CDR3: CASRGRENYGYTF

J: TRBJ1-5
V: TRBV2
CDR3: CASRRQDREAQHF

J: TRBJ1-1
V: TRBV5-6
CDR3: CASSLSMNTEAFF

J: TRBJ2-7
V: TRBV28
CDR3: CASQDLLSEQYF

J: TRBJ1-6
V: TRBV18
CDR3: CASSPEGSSYNSPLHF

J: TRBJ1-5
V: TRBV6-5
CDR3: CASSYSGGNQPQHF

J: TRBJ1-2
V: TRBV16
CDR3: CASSQSSGANYGYTF

J: TRBJ1-2
V: TRBV19
CDR3: CASSIPDRGHGYTF

J: TRBJ1-6
V: TRBV18
CDR3: CASSPFRDSPLHF

J: TRBJ1-5
V: TRBV18
CDR3: CASSPTRLGGPDSNQPQHF

J: TRBJ2-3
V: TRBV19
CDR3: CASSSGAADTQYF

J: TRBJ2-5
V: TRBV10-1
CDR3: CASSESRIQETQYF

J: TRBJ1-1
V: TRBV28
CDR3: CASRLTGNTEAFF

J: TRBJ2-7
V: TRBV5-1
CDR3: CASSSGQRGYEQYF

J: TRBJ2-1
V: TRBV18
CDR3: CASSSSGGSYNEQFF

J: TRBJ1-3
V: TRBV18
CDR3: CASSPGTVVNTIYF

J: TRBJ2-1
V: TRBV4-1
CDR3: CASSLWTGGDEQFF

J: TRBJ2-1
V: TRBV4-3
CDR3: CASSQDGGFEQFF

J: TRBJ2-2
V: TRBV6-5
CDR3: CASNPRVAGTGELFF

J: TRBJ1-1
V: TRBV14
CDR3: CASSQVRRGGTEAFF

J: TRBJ1-4
V: TRBV27
CDR3: CASSTTNEKLFF

J: TRBJ1-5
V: TRBV7-2
CDR3: CASSLYGQSNQPQHF

J: TRBJ1-2
V: TRBV27
CDR3: CASRLARYGSPWGYTF

J: TRBJ2-3
V: TRBV5-1
CDR3: CASSLTRQGAADTQYF

J: TRBJ2-3
V: TRBV7-8
CDR3: CASSTGTSGGAVDTQYF

J: TRBJ1-5
V: TRBV3-1/TRBV3-2
CDR3: CASSQDGGPYSNQPQHF

J: TRBJ2-3
V: TRBV29-1
CDR3: CSAWLAGVTDTQYF

J: TRBJ2-5
V: TRBV3-1/TRBV3-2
CDR3: CASSQVLAGRQETQYF

J: TRBJ2-1
V: TRBV24-1
CDR3: CATSVRGKYNEQFF

J: TRBJ1-2
V: TRBV12-3/TRBV12-4
CDR3: CASSHWTVLGYTF

J: TRBJ2-7
V: TRBV28
CDR3: CASRGTGDREQYF

J: TRBJ1-2
V: TRBV5-8
CDR3: CASSFYGYTF

J: TRBJ2-1
V: TRBV15
CDR3: CATSSPGRLYNEQFF

J: TRBJ1-2
V: TRBV11-2
CDR3: CASRPGGAGYGYTF

J: TRBJ2-3
V: TRBV3-1/TRBV3-2
CDR3: CASSHTDTQYF

J: TRBJ2-3
V: TRBV28
CDR3: CASRDRPDTQYF

J: TRBJ1-2
V: TRBV19
CDR3: CASSIDQNRVRMSGYTF

J: TRBJ1-3
V: TRBV5-6
CDR3: CASSRRYTGQFSGNTIYF

J: TRBJ2-7
V: TRBV1
CDR3: CTSNLRDYEQYF

J: TRBJ1-6
V: TRBV14
CDR3: CASSAFTGTAGSPLHF

J: TRBJ1-2
V: TRBV19
CDR3: CPSNYGYTF

J: TRBJ2-1
V: TRBV10-3
CDR3: CAVSSGGDNEQFF

J: TRBJ1-1
V: TRBV6-4
CDR3: CASSDGSAEAFF

J: TRBJ2-6
V: TRBV28
CDR3: CATGTFSGANVLTF

J: TRBJ1-5
V: TRBV7-2
CDR3: CASSLAGLPQHF

J: TRBJ1-3
V: TRBV3-1/TRBV3-2
CDR3: CASSPDNSGNTIYF

J: TRBJ1-2
V: TRBV10-3
CDR3: CAISEPGQGEGGYTF

J: TRBJ2-3
V: TRBV7-2
CDR3: CASSLAGDNTDTQYF

J: TRBJ1-4
V: TRBV2
CDR3: CASNTGSHEKLFF

J: TRBJ1-5
V: TRBV10-3
CDR3: CAISDIGGGRQPQHF

J: TRBJ2-1
V: TRBV10-2
CDR3: CASSDYGGAQNEQFF

J: TRBJ1-1
V: TRBV11-2
CDR3: CASSLVGGEAFF

J: TRBJ1-2
V: TRBV19
CDR3: CASSPGQNYGYTF

J: TRBJ1-4
V: TRBV4-1
CDR3: CASSQTGEKLFF

J: TRBJ2-7
V: TRBV7-2
CDR3: CASSPTLPRGEQYF

J: TRBJ2-4
V: TRBV3-1/TRBV3-2
CDR3: CASSQDLGTSLVGIQYF

J: TRBJ2-3
V: TRBV5-1
CDR3: CASTLTGVGDTQYF

J: TRBJ2-4
V: TRBV21-1
CDR3: CASSKAGPDAKNIQYF